This entry lists 5 T cell receptor beta chains sequenced from one sample in a study of blood T cell repertoires in COVID-19. The method was immunoSEQ multiplex PCR; TCRdb's version includes in-frame clones alone and lacks a portion of them. Here the sample spans 150,000 to 200,000 clones, around two thirds being singletons. The sequencing sample was made of peripheral blood. Every receptor here comes from a woman older than 75 with acute or convalescent COVID-19.

The V and J genes are TRBV2 and TRBJ1-6; D call uncertain. V gave up 6 bases and J gave up 10 bases, with 13 bases separating them. This CDR3 has 13 amino acids. Germline CDR1 SNHLY, CDR2 FYNNEI. The CDR3 coding sequence is TGTGCCAGCAGGGGGAGTAACGGATCACCCCTCCACTTT. The encoded protein is CASRGSNGSPLHF. The variable domain in full, completed from reference TRBV2 and TRBJ1-6, reads EPEVTQTPSHQVTQMGQEVILRCVPISNHLYFYWYRQILGQKVEFLVSFYNNEISEKSEIFDDQFSVERPDGSNFTLKIRSTKLEDSAMYFCASRGSNGSPLHFGNGTRLTVT.

The V and J genes are TRBV28 and TRBJ2-7; D is possibly TRBD1 (5 bases). Trimming took 5 bases from V and 7 from J, leaving 21 bases between them. Germline V CDR1 and CDR2: MDHEN, SYDVKM. This CDR3 contains 15 residues. Here the CDR3 reads CASSTSRDSLGEQYF. In nucleotides, the CDR3 is TGTGCCAGCAGTACCTCCCGAGACAGTCTTGGTGAGCAGTACTTC.

V gene TRBV27 combines with J gene TRBJ1-6; 10 nucleotides match TRBD1. CDR1 and CDR2 (germline): MNHEY, SMNVEV (reference sequence). CDR3 length: 18 amino acids. After removal of 9 bases from V and 6 bases from J, the junction contained 17 bases not matched to a gene. The CDR3 coding sequence is TGTGCCAGAAACAACCGGGACAGGGGATTTCTGGCTAATTCACCCCTCCACTTT. It encodes CARNNRDRGFLANSPLHF.

The chain has TRBV5-1 and TRBJ2-1; maybe TRBD2 (6 bases). Germline V lookup: CDR1 SGHRS, CDR2 YFSETQ. The CDR3 is made up of 16 amino acids. With 5 bases removed from V and 10 bases from J, the gap between germline ends came to 25 bases. CDR3 bases: TGCGCCAGCAGGGTCGTGCGGGACGTTGGTCATGGAGAGCAGTTCTTC. This sequence encodes CASRVVRDVGHGEQFF. The full variable domain, with the rest looked up from reference TRBV5-1 and TRBJ2-1, is KAGVTQTPRYLIKTRGQQVTLSCSPISGHRSVSWYQQTPGQGLQFLFEYFSETQRNKGNFPGRFSGRQFSNSRSEMNVSTLELGDSALYLCASRVVRDVGHGEQFFGPGTRLTVL.

The V and J genes are TRBV6-5 and TRBJ1-2; 7 bases are a match to TRBD1. The CDR3 has 12 residues. Germline V lookup: CDR1 MNHEY, CDR2 SVGAGI. J lost 12 bases, V lost 10 bases, and 14 bases had no gene match. CDR3 sequence reads: CATRGQHLLNTF. For the CDR3, the DNA is TGTGCCACCAGGGGACAGCATCTATTGAACACCTTC.